This T cell receptor (beta chain) was obtained from a study of shared clonotypes between healthy human individuals. Whole-study findings and limits: Clonotypes shared by all four donors outscored non-shared clonotypes in generation probability. Relative to memory subsets, naive subsets generally showed larger estimated richness.

It was CD45RO-negative cells, positively selected for CCR7, that made up naive CD8 cells, with terminally differentiated effector memory CD45RA+ cells excluded. Some clones are missing from TCRdb's copy, which holds only in-frame ones; the method was immunoSEQ multiplex PCR. The repertoire consists of under 600,000 clones, with more than 95% occurring once and the leading ten covering 0.3%. As to this clone: Its antigen is unknown. Other nucleotide sequences from this sample produce the same CDR3.

The sequence was collected from a man aged 25-40 years in good health. The sample taken for sequencing was naive CD8+ T cells sorted from blood.

CDR3 coding DNA: TGCGCCAGCAGCCAAGAATACAGCTCCTACGAGCAGTACTTC. The encoded protein is CASSQEYSSYEQYF. V and J are TRBV4-1 and TRBJ2-7; D ambiguous. The CDR3 contains 14 residues. With 0 bases removed from V and 0 bases from J, the gap between germline ends came to 6 bases. Looked up from germline, CDR1 is MGHRA and CDR2 is YSYEKL.